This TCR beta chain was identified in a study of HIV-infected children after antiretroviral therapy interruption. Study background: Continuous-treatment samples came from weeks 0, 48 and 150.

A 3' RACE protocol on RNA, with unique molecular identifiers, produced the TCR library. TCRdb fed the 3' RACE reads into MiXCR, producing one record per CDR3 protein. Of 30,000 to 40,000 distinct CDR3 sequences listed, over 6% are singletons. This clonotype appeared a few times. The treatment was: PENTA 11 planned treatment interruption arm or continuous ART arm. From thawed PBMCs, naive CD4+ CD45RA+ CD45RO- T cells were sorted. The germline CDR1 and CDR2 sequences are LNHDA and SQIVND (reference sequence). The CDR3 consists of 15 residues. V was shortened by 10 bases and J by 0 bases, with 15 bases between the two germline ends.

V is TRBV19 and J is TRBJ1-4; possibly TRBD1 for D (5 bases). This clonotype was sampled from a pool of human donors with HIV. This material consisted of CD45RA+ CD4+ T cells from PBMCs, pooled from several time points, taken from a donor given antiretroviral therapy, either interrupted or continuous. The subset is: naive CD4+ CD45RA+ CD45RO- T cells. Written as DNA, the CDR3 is TGTGCCACTTCCAGGGATCGGACAACTAATGAAAAACTGTTTTTT. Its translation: CATSRDRTTNEKLFF.